This is a list of T cell receptor beta chains from one sample in a study of metastatic and nonmetastatic thyroid tumors. MiXCR reprocessed the PCR reads for TCRdb. The sample contains roughly 59,000 clones, 16% of which appear only once. Sequencing used blood. These receptors were obtained from a male donor with papillary thyroid cancer or a benign thyroid nodule (not recorded which). Some clones in this sample may be carry-over from other donors' samples. Both conserved end residues are part of each CDR3. D genes are given only for firm matches. Clone size, where shown, is once, few, many, or a class for clones that have expanded.

>-|TRBV19|TRBJ2-7|14|many
TGTGCCAGTAGTCCTGGGCCTGCGGTCTACGAGCAGTACTTC
CASSPGPAVYEQYF
>TRBD2|TRBV19|TRBJ2-1|16|many
TGTGCCAGTAGTTCGGGACTAGCGGGAGGAAACAATGAGCAGTTCTTC
CASSSGLAGGNNEQFF
>TRBD1|TRBV4-2|TRBJ1-4|16|many
TGTGCCAGCAGCCAAATGGGACAGCCGGAAGGTGAAAAACTGTTTTTT
CASSQMGQPEGEKLFF
>-|TRBV18|TRBJ1-1|15|few
TGTGCCAGCTCACCGCCGGGACGGGGGAACACTGAAGCTTTCTTT
CASSPPGRGNTEAFF
>TRBD1|TRBV6-1|TRBJ1-5|15|many
TGTGCCAGCAGCCCGACAGGGGGCTACGGTCAGCCCCAGCATTTT
CASSPTGGYGQPQHF
>-|TRBV20-1|TRBJ1-1|12|many
TGCAGTGCCCAGATTCAGAGAAATGAAGCTTTCTTT
CSAQIQRNEAFF
>TRBD1|TRBV9|TRBJ1-1|14|many
TGTGCCAGCAGCGTAGACCAGGGGGCTCCGGATCTCAACTTT
CASSVDQGAPDLNF
>TRBD1|TRBV12-3/TRBV12-4|TRBJ1-1|15|-
TGTGCCATCAGCTCTGGACAGGGGTTTTTCACTGAAGCTTTCTTT
CAISSGQGFFTEAFF
>-|TRBV29-1|TRBJ1-2|12|many
TGCAGCGTTGACGGACACGGGCGAGGCTACACCTTC
CSVDGHGRGYTF
>-|TRBV29-1|TRBJ1-2|10|many
TGCAGCGTTGAAGGGGATGGCTACACCTTC
CSVEGDGYTF
>-|TRBV3-1|TRBJ2-1|15|many
TGTGCCAGCAGCCAAGGGCCGGGGAACTACAATGAGCAGTTCTTC
CASSQGPGNYNEQFF
>-|TRBV20-1|TRBJ2-2|14|many
TGCAGTGCTCCGTCCTACAGAAACACCGGGGAGCTGTTTTTT
CSAPSYRNTGELFF
>-|TRBV7-3|TRBJ1-1|17|many
TGTGCCAGCAGCTTCCCAGTCGGGAGTGGGAAGAACACTGAAGCTTTCTTT
CASSFPVGSGKNTEAFF
>-|TRBV12-5|TRBJ2-2|15|-
TGTGCTATTGGTTTGCAGGGATCGAACATCTGGGAGCTGTTTTTT
CAIGLQGSNIWELFF
>-|TRBV6-5|TRBJ2-5|13|many
TGTGCCAGCAGTTACGGTATGGAAGAGACCCAGTACTTC
CASSYGMEETQYF
>TRBD2|TRBV18|TRBJ2-5|16|many
TGTGCCAGCTCCCAGGGGACTAGCGGGGCACAAGAGACCCAGTACTTC
CASSQGTSGAQETQYF
>TRBD1|TRBV5-1|TRBJ2-5|14|many
TGCGCCAGCAAGGACAGGGCTCACCAAGAGACCCAGTACTTC
CASKDRAHQETQYF
>-|TRBV6-1|TRBJ1-6|16|many
TGTGCCAGCAGTGAAGCTTCGGTGGCTGGGGGGTCTCCCCTCCACTTT
CASSEASVAGGSPLHF
>TRBD1|TRBV20-1|TRBJ1-1|16|many
TGCAGTGCGGGGACAGACAGGGGGTGGGCCAACACTGAAGCTTTCTTT
CSAGTDRGWANTEAFF
>TRBD2|TRBV7-6|TRBJ2-3|16|many
TGTGCCAGCAGCTTAGTAGCGGGAGGGCTCGGGGATACGCAGTATTTT
CASSLVAGGLGDTQYF
>-|TRBV20-1|TRBJ2-1|15|many
TGCAGTGCTAGACCCTTGAGGGATTCAAACAATGAGCAGTTCTTC
CSARPLRDSNNEQFF
>-|TRBV18|TRBJ2-3|16|many
TGTGCCAGCTCGTCGAGGTTAACTTCTAGCACAGATACGCAGTATTTT
CASSSRLTSSTDTQYF
>-|TRBV5-6|TRBJ1-5|11|many
TGTGCCAGCCCAAGCAATCAGCCCCAGCATTTT
CASPSNQPQHF
>-|TRBV18|TRBJ2-7|14|many
TGTGCCAGCTCATCCGTTAGTAGCTCCTACGAGCAGTACTTC
CASSSVSSSYEQYF
>TRBD1|TRBV20-1|TRBJ2-3|14|-
TGCAGTGCTAGATACAGGGGTCCCACAGATACGCAGTATTTT
CSARYRGPTDTQYF